This TCR beta chain was observed in a study of CD8 T cells in ankylosing spondylitis (dated by TCRdb to about 2017). Regarding the research as a whole: The study profiled T cell receptor beta repertoires in healthy donors and ankylosing spondylitis patients to find disease-linked TCR variants. The full study cohort comprised 25 or so ankylosing spondylitis patients and over 95 healthy donors. Samples of peripheral blood were taken, and for ankylosing spondylitis patients, synovial fluid was collected as well. The full study reports these points: Some TCR beta motif variants had previously been reported in synovial fluid and blood of reactive arthritis patients, which suggested common disease-initiation mechanisms. The disease-linked clones showed a CD8+ phenotype and occurred at relatively low frequencies in peripheral blood. Significant enrichment of the disease-linked clones was reported in matched synovial fluid samples from ankylosing spondylitis patients. Blood from ankylosing spondylitis patients appeared to be characterized by a TCR beta motif made up of several highly homologous amino acid variants.

Including cysteine and phenylalanine, the CDR3 has 15 amino acids. Left in the record is the CDR3 DNA by itself, 45 bases read in frame from the first base. The germline V gene supplies CDR1 SGDLS and CDR2 YYNGEE. Relative to germline, V is 5 bases shorter and J is 2 bases shorter, with 14 bases between their ends. The sequencer was an Illumina HiSeq 2500. Quantitative 5'-RACE with molecular barcodes was the method used to prepare the TCR beta libraries. The published analysis was carried out like this. A new computational method based on a probabilistic model of VDJ rearrangement was used to identify disease-linked TCR variants. TCRdb passed the public sequencing reads through fastp at Q25 and MiXCR, retaining productive beta sequences. When rows share a CDR3 protein, they turn into one entry using the most common DNA and genes. The V and J calls reflect TCRdb's pipeline rather than the authors' work. Present in this sample are about 330,000 distinct CDR3 sequences, 6.5% to 10% of which were seen just once. In total, the top ten clones hold 14% to 15% of the sample.

About this clonotype itself: Its antigen target is currently unknown. It has no much larger one-base neighbor in the sample; base qualities were not kept.

Material for sequencing was blood, either unsorted or a sorted T cell fraction (not recorded which). This TCR came from a male donor with ankylosing spondylitis. The chain links TRBV9 with TRBJ1-5; tentative D gene TRBD1, with 5 bases matching. At the DNA level, the sequence is TGTGCCAGCAGTCCCGGGTGGGGCGGCAATCAGCCCCAGCATTTT. Its protein is CASSPGWGGNQPQHF. The variable domain in full, with residues beyond the CDR3 obtained from the reference TRBV9 and TRBJ1-5 genes, is DSGVTQTPKHLITATGQRVTLRCSPRSGDLSVYWYQQSLDQGLQFLIQYYNGEERAKGNILERFSAQQFPDLHSELNLSSLELGDSALYFCASSPGWGGNQPQHFGDGTRLSIL.